This is a list of T cell receptor beta chains from one sample in a study of STAT5B mutations in CD4+ large granular lymphocyte leukemia. Assay used: immunoSEQ multiplex PCR; TCRdb lists only in-frame clones, some missing. The sample shows tens of thousands of clones, approximately 88% of them seen only once. Sequences were obtained from CD4+ T cells from blood buffy coats. The receptors shown here come from a human donor in good health. CDR3s include the opening cysteine and the closing phenylalanine or tryptophan. D genes are given only for firm matches. The size of a clone is reported for some rows only, either as once, few or many, or as a class for expanded clones.

DNA: TGTGCCAGTAGTATGGTCTGGACAGGGTTGAGTGAAGCTTTCTTT
CDR3: CASSMVWTGLSEAFF
J: TRBJ1-1
V: TRBV19
D: TRBD1
size: -

DNA: TGTGCCAGCTCACCACAGTTGACTAGCGGGAGGTCGGGGGAGCAGTACTTC
CDR3: CASSPQLTSGRSGEQYF
J: TRBJ2-7
V: TRBV18
D: TRBD2
size: -

DNA: TGTGCCAGCAGCTTCGGAGGGCCGCGCCAAGAGACCCAGTACTTC
CDR3: CASSFGGPRQETQYF
J: TRBJ2-5
V: TRBV7-8
D: -
size: -

DNA: TGTGCCAGCAGCTTAGCGGGGGGATCATGGTCCTTC
CDR3: CASSLAGGSWSF
J: TRBJ1-2
V: TRBV7-2
D: -
size: -

DNA: TGTGCCAGCAGCCCACGCGGACCCCGGGGGAATGAAAAACTGTTTTTT
CDR3: CASSPRGPRGNEKLFF
J: TRBJ1-4
V: TRBV28
D: -
size: few

DNA: TGTGCCAGCAGCTTAGTGGGCGGGGGGCCTTACAATGAGCAGTTCTTC
CDR3: CASSLVGGGPYNEQFF
J: TRBJ2-1
V: TRBV7-2
D: TRBD2
size: -

DNA: TGTGCCAGTAGTTTAGGGACCACTGGGACCGGGGAGCTGTTTTTT
CDR3: CASSLGTTGTGELFF
J: TRBJ2-2
V: TRBV19
D: -
size: -

DNA: TGTGCCAGCAGCTTAACCCGAGCAGGGGAAGTCGATGGCTACACCTTC
CDR3: CASSLTRAGEVDGYTF
J: TRBJ1-2
V: TRBV7-3
D: -
size: -

DNA: TGCGCCAGCAGCTTGGCGGTAAAAGGGCGGGACACAGATACGCAGTATTTT
CDR3: CASSLAVKGRDTDTQYF
J: TRBJ2-3
V: TRBV5-1
D: -
size: -

DNA: TGTGCCAGCAGTGTCGGGACTCCCGATTCGTATGGCTACACCTTC
CDR3: CASSVGTPDSYGYTF
J: TRBJ1-2
V: TRBV28
D: -
size: -

DNA: TGTGCCAGCAGCCCACAGCGGGGGGAGGCCGGGGAGCTGTTTTTT
CDR3: CASSPQRGEAGELFF
J: TRBJ2-2
V: TRBV5-4
D: TRBD2
size: -

DNA: TGTGCCAGCAGCCGACATACAGGAGGCCACGAGCAGTACTTC
CDR3: CASSRHTGGHEQYF
J: TRBJ2-7
V: TRBV6-5
D: -
size: -

DNA: TGTGCCAGCAGTGAGACAGGCTCTGGGGCCAACGTCCTGACTTTC
CDR3: CASSETGSGANVLTF
J: TRBJ2-6
V: TRBV6-4
D: -
size: -

DNA: TGTGCCAGTAGTTCAGGAGGTGCGACGCCAAATGGGGGGCGTGAGACCCAGTACTTC
CDR3: CASSSGGATPNGGRETQYF
J: TRBJ2-5
V: TRBV19
D: -
size: -

DNA: TGTGCCAGCAGCGCCCACATTGAGCAGTTCTTC
CDR3: CASSAHIEQFF
J: TRBJ2-1
V: TRBV7-2
D: -
size: -

DNA: TGTGCCAGCAGCTTAAGGTTGAACAATGAGCAGTTCTTC
CDR3: CASSLRLNNEQFF
J: TRBJ2-1
V: TRBV11-3
D: -
size: -

DNA: TGTGCCAGCAGCTTGCACGGTCTATGGGGGCAGCGCACCGGGGAGCTGTTTTTT
CDR3: CASSLHGLWGQRTGELFF
J: TRBJ2-2
V: TRBV7-9
D: -
size: -

DNA: TGTGCCAGCAGCAAAGGGGTCGGGCCGACCTACGAGCAGTACTTC
CDR3: CASSKGVGPTYEQYF
J: TRBJ2-7
V: TRBV7-9
D: -
size: once

DNA: TGTGCCAGCAGTTACCGGGGGGAGAACACCGGGGAGCTGTTTTTT
CDR3: CASSYRGENTGELFF
J: TRBJ2-2
V: TRBV6-6
D: TRBD2
size: -

DNA: TGTGCCAGCAGCCCGGGTGCTACCTACGAACAGTACTTC
CDR3: CASSPGATYEQYF
J: TRBJ2-7
V: TRBV9
D: -
size: -

DNA: TGCAGTCACGTTCCCGTCGGTAGGGTCTACAATGAGCAGTTCTTC
CDR3: CSHVPVGRVYNEQFF
J: TRBJ2-1
V: TRBV29-1
D: -
size: -

DNA: TGTGCCAGCAGTCCGACTAGCGGAGGAGAGACCCAGTACTTC
CDR3: CASSPTSGGETQYF
J: TRBJ2-5
V: TRBV6-4
D: TRBD2
size: -

DNA: TGTGCCTGGAGTACCTGGACGGATCCCTCTGGAAACACCATATATTTT
CDR3: CAWSTWTDPSGNTIYF
J: TRBJ1-3
V: TRBV30
D: -
size: -

DNA: TGTGCCATCAGTGAGTCAAGGGCGGACTATAATTCACCCCTCCACTTT
CDR3: CAISESRADYNSPLHF
J: TRBJ1-6
V: TRBV10-3
D: -
size: once

DNA: TGCGCCAGCAGCTTAGGGACAATCTACAATGAGCAGTTCTTC
CDR3: CASSLGTIYNEQFF
J: TRBJ2-1
V: TRBV5-1
D: -
size: -

DNA: TGTGCCAGCAGTTGGGGACAGGGCCTGTCTAGCTACACCTTC
CDR3: CASSWGQGLSSYTF
J: TRBJ1-2
V: TRBV28
D: TRBD1
size: -

DNA: TGTGCCAGCAGCACAACCCTGGACTCTTTTCAGTTCTTC
CDR3: CASSTTLDSFQFF
J: TRBJ2-1
V: TRBV7-3
D: -
size: once

DNA: TGTGCCACCAGCAGCTTAGAGGCGGTCCCAGATACGCAGTATTTT
CDR3: CATSSLEAVPDTQYF
J: TRBJ2-3
V: TRBV15
D: -
size: -